This TCR beta chain emerged from a study of beta chain features in type 1 diabetes (dated by TCRdb to 2017 to 2018). In the study overall: Patients and healthy donors did not differ in mean age, gender distribution, total cell number or subset yield. Naive and central memory subsets were obtained from all 30 or so donors, but regulatory and stem cell-like memory subsets were isolated from only 8 patients and roughly eight healthy donors. The study compared TCRB repertoires of sorted circulating CD4+ T cell subsets between recently diagnosed type 1 diabetes patients and matched healthy donors. A total of roughly 98,000,000 sorted cells were examined across all samples, and RNA yield correlated strongly with the number of cells per subset.

As concerns this clone: Which antigen it targets is not known. One base away there is no much larger clone; base qualities are not given.

All of the isolated RNA was reverse transcribed with the High Capacity cDNA Reverse Transcription Kit, so expressed TCRB transcripts were sequenced. Deep immunoSEQ sequencing was applied to naive, central memory and regulatory T cell samples, giving an average of roughly 3.5 million total reads per sample. Sorted cells were lysed in RLT buffer and RNA was extracted with DNase-treated RNeasy Micro or Mini kits, depending on cell number. Each cell subset was processed separately to prevent cross-contamination, with patient and healthy donor samples processed together. TCRB sequences were amplified from cDNA with the immunoSEQ multiplex PCR, producing 87-bp fragments spanning the CDR3 region. Sequencing of the amplicons was done on the Illumina HiSeq platform. The published analysis was carried out like this. PCR bias was corrected computationally using synthetic template baselines, and reads within Hamming distance 2 were collapsed, with unmergeable singletons discarded. By aligning reads against IMGT, V, D and J genes, CDR3 length, and insertions or deletions at six rearrangement sites were assigned. Within each subset, clonotype counts were normalized to the number of sorted cells before true diversity and Gini coefficients were calculated with the tcR R package. The overlap coefficient, calculated on TCRB nucleotide sequences, was used to measure repertoire sharing. The table was pulled from immuneACCESS by TCRdb, which kept in-frame rearrangements only. Such tables lose some clones; where checked, under half of the loss comes from unresolved V genes, and the rest has no known cause. V and J calls plus clone size are reproduced from that table; the DNA served to infer D and trimming. The sample table contains 150,000 to 180,000 clones; only one count was recorded for 10% of them. The ten largest clonotypes hold 0.4% to 0.55% of the sample.

Overall study outcomes, separate from this receptor: Naive, central memory and regulatory TCRB repertoires appeared to be more alike among patients than among healthy donors. HLA sub-analyses involved small numbers of individuals, so any influence of HLA type on TCRB rearrangement remained unresolved. Patients with type 1 diabetes made fewer insertions and deleted more nucleotides at VDJ recombination sites, implying thymic rearrangement abnormalities. Sequencing cDNA rather than genomic DNA could over-represent highly expressing activated cells, although activation and CD3 levels did not differ between groups. A moderate but significant shortening of TCRB CDR3 length was observed in type 1 diabetes patients in all four CD4+ subsets. Shorter templates might be favored by PCR, yet because patient and control samples were amplified and corrected together, any such skew would affect both groups equally.

A single peripheral blood draw of about 116 mL on average was collected from each donor into heparinised tubes. A BD FACSAria II was used to sort naive, central memory, regulatory and stem cell-like memory CD4+ T cells with a panel that included CD45RO, CCR7, CD25, CD127, CD95 and CD27. All sorted populations exceeded 95% purity. PBMCs were isolated immediately by Lymphoprep density gradient centrifugation and stained directly without culture. So that batch effects would be minimized, each experiment stained and sorted samples in pairs, pairing one healthy donor with one patient. The CDR3 starts with the cysteine, ends with the phenylalanine, and has 15 residues. The CDR3 DNA has 45 bases and is translated from base 1. The germline V gene (reference sequence) sets CDR1 to LNHDA and CDR2 to SQIVND. V ends up 8 bases short and J 0 bases short, with an unmatched junction base count of 7.

This TCR derives from a young man with type 1 diabetes. The receptor chain draws on TRBV19 and TRBJ2-5; TRBD1 aligns with 9 central bases. Sequencing input: central memory CD4+ T cells from blood. The nucleotide sequence reads as follows: TGTGCCAGTTCTAAGGACAGGGGCCACCAAGAGACCCAGTACTTC. Translated, it reads CASSKDRGHQETQYF. Full variable domain (CDR3 extended with the reference TRBV19 and TRBJ2-5 proteins): DGGITQSPKYLFRKEGQNVTLSCEQNLNHDAMYWYRQDPGQGLRLIYYSQIVNDFQKGDIAEGYSVSREKKESFPLTVTSAQKNPTAFYLCASSKDRGHQETQYFGPGTRLLVL.